This T cell receptor (beta chain) is drawn from a study of read filtering for tumor transcriptome and immune sequencing. Overall study results and limits: This fraction held mixed bone marrow immune cells after CD138-negative sorting.

This clonotype was recorded at least ten times. Its antigen is not known. From about 400 ng of RNA, a library with molecular barcoded alpha/delta and beta/gamma adaptors was made. Each CDR3 protein is one row after TCRdb ran MiXCR on the reads. In the table there are fewer than 100,000 distinct CDR3 sequences, about 12% of which are singletons. The CDR3 runs 15 residues. J was trimmed by 4 bases and V by 4 bases; bases with no gene match: 4. The V gene's germline CDR1 is KGHSY and CDR2 FQNENV. The receptor was isolated from a donor at least 40 years old with multiple myeloma. The source material was a population of CD138-negative cells sorted from bone marrow. The gene calls are TRBV16 and TRBJ1-5, with 10 bases fitting TRBD1. The CDR3 spells CASSLTGQGNQPQHF. The CDR3 DNA is TGTGCCAGCAGCCTCACGGGACAGGGGAATCAGCCCCAGCATTTT.